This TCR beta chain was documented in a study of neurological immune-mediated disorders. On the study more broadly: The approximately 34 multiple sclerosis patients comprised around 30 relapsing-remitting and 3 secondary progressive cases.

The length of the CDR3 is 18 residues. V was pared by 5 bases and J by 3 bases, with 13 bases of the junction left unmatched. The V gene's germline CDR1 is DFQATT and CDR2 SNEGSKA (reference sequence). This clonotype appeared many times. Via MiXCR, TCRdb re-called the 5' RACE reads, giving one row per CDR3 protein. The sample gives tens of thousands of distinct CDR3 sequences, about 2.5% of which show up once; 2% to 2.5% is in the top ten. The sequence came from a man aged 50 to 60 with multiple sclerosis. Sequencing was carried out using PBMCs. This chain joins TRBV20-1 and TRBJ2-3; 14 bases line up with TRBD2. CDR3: CSAQFFGTSGGATDTQYF. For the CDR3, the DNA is TGCAGTGCTCAATTCTTCGGGACTAGCGGGGGAGCTACAGATACGCAGTATTTT.